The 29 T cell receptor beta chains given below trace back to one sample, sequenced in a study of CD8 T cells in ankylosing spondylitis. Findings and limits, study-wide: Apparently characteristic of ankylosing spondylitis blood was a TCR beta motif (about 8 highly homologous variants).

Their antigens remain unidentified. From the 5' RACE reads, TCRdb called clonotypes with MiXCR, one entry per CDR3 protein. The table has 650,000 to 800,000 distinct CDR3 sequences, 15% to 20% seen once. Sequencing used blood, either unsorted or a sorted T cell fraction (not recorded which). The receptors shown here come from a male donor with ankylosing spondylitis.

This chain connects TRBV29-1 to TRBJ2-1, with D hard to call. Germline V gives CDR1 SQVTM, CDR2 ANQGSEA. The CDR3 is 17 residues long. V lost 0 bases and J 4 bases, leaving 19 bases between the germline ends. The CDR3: CSVEEDIGTDLYNEQFF. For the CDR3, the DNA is TGCAGCGTTGAAGAGGATATTGGAACAGATTTGTACAATGAGCAGTTCTTC.

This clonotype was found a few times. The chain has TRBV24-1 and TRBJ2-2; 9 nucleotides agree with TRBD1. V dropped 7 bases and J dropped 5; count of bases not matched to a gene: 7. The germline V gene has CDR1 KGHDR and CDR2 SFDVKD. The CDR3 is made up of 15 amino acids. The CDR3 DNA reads TGTGCCACCAGACCGGACAGGGGTGAGACCGGGGAGCTGTTTTTT. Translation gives CATRPDRGETGELFF.

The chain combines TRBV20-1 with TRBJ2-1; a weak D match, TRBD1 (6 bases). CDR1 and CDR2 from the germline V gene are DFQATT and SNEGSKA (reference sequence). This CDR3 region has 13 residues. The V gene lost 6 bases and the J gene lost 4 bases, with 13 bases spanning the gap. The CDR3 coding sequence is TGCAGTGCCGGCCGGGACACTTACAATGAGCAGTTCTTC. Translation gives CSAGRDTYNEQFF.

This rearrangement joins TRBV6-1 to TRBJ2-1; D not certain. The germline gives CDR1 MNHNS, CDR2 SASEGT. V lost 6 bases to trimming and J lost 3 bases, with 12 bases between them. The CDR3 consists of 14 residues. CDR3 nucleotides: TGTGCCAGCAGCCCCTTAGGGCGCTACAATGAGCAGTTCTTC. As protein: CASSPLGRYNEQFF.

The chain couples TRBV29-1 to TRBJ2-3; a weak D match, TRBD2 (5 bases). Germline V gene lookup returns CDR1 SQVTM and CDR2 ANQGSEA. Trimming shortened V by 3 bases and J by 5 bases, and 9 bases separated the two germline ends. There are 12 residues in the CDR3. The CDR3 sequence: CSVEAGGDTQYF. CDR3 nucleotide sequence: TGCAGCGTTGAGGCGGGTGGAGATACGCAGTATTTT.

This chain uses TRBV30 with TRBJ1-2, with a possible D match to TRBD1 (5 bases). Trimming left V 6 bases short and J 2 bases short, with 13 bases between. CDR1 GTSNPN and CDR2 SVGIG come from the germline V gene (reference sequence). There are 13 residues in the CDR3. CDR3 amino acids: CACSEGPNYGYTF. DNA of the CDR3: TGTGCCTGTTCAGAGGGGCCAAACTATGGCTACACCTTC.

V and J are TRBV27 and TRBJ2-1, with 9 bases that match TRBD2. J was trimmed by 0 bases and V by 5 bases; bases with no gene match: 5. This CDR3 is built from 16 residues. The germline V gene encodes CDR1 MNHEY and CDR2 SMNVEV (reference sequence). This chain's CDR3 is CASSPLAGHSYNEQFF. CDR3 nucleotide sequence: TGTGCCAGCAGTCCGCTAGCGGGACACTCCTACAATGAGCAGTTCTTC.

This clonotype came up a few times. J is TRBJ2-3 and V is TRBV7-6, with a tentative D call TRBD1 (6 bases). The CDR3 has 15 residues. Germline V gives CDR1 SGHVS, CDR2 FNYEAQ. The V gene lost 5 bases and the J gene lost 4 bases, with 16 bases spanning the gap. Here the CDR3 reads CASSPRSDSPDTQYF. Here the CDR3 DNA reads TGTGCCAGCAGCCCCCGCTCGGACAGCCCAGATACGCAGTATTTT.

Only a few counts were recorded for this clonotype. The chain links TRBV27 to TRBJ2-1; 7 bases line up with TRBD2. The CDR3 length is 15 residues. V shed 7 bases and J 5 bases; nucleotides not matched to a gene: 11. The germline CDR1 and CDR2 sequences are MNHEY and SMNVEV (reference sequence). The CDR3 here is CASTQLANRDNEQFF. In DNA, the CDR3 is TGTGCCAGCACCCAACTAGCGAACCGCGACAATGAGCAGTTCTTC.

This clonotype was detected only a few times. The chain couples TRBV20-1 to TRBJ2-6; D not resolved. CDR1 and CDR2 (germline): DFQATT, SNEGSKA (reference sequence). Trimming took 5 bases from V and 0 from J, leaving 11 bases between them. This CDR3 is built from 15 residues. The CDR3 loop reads CSAGPIRSGANVLTF. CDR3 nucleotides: TGCAGTGCTGGCCCAATTCGCTCTGGGGCCAACGTCCTGACTTTC.

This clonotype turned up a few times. The CDR3 DNA reads as TGTGCCAGCAGCCAAGATAAGTGGGCGGGGATAGGGGCCTACGAGCAGTACTTC. Its protein product is CASSQDKWAGIGAYEQYF. This chain joins TRBV3-1 and TRBJ2-7; weak D call: TRBD2 (6 bases). Germline V CDR1 and CDR2: LGHDT, YNNKEL (reference sequence). The CDR3 has 18 residues. Trimming pared 0 bases from V and 2 bases from J, leaving 20 bases between.

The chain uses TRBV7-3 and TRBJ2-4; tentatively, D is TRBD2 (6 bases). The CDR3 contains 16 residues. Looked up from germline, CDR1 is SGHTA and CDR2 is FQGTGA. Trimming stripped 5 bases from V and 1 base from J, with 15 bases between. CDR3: CASSPKTSLAKNIQYF. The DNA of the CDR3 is TGTGCCAGCAGCCCCAAAACTAGCCTGGCCAAAAACATTCAGTACTTC.

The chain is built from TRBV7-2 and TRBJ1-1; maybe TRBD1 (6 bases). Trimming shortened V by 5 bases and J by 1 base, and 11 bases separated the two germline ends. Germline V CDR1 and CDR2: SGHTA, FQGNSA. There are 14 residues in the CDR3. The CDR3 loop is CASSRGATNTEAFF. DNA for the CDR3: TGTGCCAGCAGCCGGGGGGCAACGAACACTGAAGCTTTCTTT. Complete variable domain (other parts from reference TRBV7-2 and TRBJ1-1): GAGVSQSPSNKVTEKGKDVELRCDPISGHTALYWYRQSLGQGLEFLIYFQGNSAPDKSGLPSDRFSAERTGGSVSTLTIQRTQQEDSAVYLCASSRGATNTEAFFGQGTRLTVV.

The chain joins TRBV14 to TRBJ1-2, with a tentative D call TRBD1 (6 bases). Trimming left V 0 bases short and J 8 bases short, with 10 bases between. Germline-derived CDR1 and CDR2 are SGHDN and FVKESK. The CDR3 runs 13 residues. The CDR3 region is CASSQDTRGGYTF. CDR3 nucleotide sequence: TGTGCCAGCAGCCAAGATACCAGGGGCGGCTACACCTTC.

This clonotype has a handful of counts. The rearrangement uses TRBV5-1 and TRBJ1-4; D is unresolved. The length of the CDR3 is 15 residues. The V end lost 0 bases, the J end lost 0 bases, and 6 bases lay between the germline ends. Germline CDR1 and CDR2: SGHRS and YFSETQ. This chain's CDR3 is CASSLAPTTNEKLFF. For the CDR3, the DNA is TGCGCCAGCAGCTTGGCCCCCACAACTAATGAAAAACTGTTTTTT.

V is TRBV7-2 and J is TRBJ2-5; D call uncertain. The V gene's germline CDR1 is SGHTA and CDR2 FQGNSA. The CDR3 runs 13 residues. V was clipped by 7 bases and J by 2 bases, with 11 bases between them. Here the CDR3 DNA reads TGTGCCAGCAACCGAGCGCCTCAAGAGACCCAGTACTTC. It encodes CASNRAPQETQYF. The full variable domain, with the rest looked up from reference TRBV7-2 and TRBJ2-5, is GAGVSQSPSNKVTEKGKDVELRCDPISGHTALYWYRQSLGQGLEFLIYFQGNSAPDKSGLPSDRFSAERTGGSVSTLTIQRTQQEDSAVYLCASNRAPQETQYFGPGTRLLVL.

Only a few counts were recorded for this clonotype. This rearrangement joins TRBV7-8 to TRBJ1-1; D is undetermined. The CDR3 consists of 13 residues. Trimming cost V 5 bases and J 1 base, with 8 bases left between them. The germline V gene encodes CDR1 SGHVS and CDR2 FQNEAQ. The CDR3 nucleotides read TGTGCCAGCAGCCGACGGAGGAACACTGAAGCTTTCTTT. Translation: CASSRRRNTEAFF.

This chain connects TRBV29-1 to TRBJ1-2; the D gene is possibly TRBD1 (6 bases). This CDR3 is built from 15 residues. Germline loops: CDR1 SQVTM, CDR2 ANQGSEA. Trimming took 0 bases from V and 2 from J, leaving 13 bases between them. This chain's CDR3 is CSVEETRTANYGYTF. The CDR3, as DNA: TGCAGCGTTGAAGAGACAAGGACAGCGAACTATGGCTACACCTTC. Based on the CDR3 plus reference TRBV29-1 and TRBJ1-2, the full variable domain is SAVISQKPSRDICQRGTSLTIQCQVDSQVTMMFWYRQQPGQSLTLIATANQGSEATYESGFVIDKFPISRPNLTFSTLTVSNMSPEDSSIYLCSVEETRTANYGYTFGSGTRLTVV.

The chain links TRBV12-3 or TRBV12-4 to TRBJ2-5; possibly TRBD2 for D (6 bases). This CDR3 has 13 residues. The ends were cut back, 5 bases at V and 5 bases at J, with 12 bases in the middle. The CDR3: CASSPAEGETQYF. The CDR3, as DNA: TGTGCCAGCAGTCCTGCGGAGGGGGAGACCCAGTACTTC.

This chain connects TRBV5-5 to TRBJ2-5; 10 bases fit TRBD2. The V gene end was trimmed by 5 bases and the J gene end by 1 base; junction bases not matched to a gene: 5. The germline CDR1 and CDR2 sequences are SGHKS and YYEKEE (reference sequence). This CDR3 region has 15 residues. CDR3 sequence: CASRPGLAVQETQYF. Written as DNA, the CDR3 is TGTGCCAGCAGACCCGGACTAGCGGTCCAAGAGACCCAGTACTTC.

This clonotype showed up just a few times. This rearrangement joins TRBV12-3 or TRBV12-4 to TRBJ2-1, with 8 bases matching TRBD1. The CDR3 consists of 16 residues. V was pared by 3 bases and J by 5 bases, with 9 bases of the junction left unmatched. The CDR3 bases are TGTGCCAGCAGTTTGGGGGACAGGCGGCTCCACAATGAGCAGTTCTTC. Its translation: CASSLGDRRLHNEQFF.

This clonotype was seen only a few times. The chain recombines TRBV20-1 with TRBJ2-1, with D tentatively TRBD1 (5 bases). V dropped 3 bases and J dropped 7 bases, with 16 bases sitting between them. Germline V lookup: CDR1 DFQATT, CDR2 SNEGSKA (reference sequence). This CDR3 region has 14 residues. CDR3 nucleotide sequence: TGCAGTGCTAGGGGCACTGGGGCGGTAAATGAGCAGTTCTTC. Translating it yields CSARGTGAVNEQFF.

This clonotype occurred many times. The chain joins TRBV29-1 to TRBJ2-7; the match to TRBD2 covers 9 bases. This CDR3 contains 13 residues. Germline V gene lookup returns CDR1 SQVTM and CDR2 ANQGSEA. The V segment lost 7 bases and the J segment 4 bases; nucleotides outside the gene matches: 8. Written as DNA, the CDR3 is TGCAGCGCCCGACTAAGCGGGAGGTACGAGCAGTACTTC. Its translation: CSARLSGRYEQYF.

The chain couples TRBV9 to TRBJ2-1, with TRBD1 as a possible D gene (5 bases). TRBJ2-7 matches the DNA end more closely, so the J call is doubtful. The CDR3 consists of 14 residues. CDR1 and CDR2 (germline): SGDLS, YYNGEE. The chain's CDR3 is CASSVDRQSYEQYF. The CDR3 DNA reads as TGTGCCAGCAGCGTAGATAGACAGAGCTACGAGCAGTACTTC.

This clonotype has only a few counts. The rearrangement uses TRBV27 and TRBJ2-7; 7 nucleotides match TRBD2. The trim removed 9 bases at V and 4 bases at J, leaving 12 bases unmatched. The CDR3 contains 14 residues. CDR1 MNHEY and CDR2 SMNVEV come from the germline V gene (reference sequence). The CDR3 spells CASRLGGDLYEQYF. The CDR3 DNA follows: TGTGCCAGTCGCCTTGGGGGGGACCTATACGAGCAGTACTTC.

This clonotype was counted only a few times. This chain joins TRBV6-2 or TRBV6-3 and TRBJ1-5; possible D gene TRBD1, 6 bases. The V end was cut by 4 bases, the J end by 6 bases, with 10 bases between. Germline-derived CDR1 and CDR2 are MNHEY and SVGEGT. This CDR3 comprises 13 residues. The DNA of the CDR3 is TGTGCCAGCAGTTTATGGGGGGCTCAGCCCCAGCATTTT. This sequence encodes CASSLWGAQPQHF.

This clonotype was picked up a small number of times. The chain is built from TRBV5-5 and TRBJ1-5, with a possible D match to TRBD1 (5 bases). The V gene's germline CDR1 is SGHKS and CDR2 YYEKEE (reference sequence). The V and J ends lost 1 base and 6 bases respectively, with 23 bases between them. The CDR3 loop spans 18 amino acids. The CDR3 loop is CASSLSQGAGYSTQPQHF. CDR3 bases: TGTGCCAGCAGCTTGTCCCAAGGGGCAGGGTATTCAACTCAGCCCCAGCATTTT.

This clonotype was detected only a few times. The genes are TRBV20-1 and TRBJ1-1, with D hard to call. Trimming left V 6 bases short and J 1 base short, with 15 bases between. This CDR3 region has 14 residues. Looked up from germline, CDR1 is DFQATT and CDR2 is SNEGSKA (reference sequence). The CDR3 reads CSAPLVGKNTEAFF. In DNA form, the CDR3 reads TGCAGTGCCCCTCTTGTAGGGAAGAACACTGAAGCTTTCTTT.

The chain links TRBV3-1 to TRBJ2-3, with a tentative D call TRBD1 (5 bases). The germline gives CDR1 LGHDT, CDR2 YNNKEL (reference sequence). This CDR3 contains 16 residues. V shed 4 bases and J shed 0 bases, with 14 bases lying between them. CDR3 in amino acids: CASSPGKGSSTDTQYF. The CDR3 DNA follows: TGTGCCAGCAGCCCGGGTAAGGGGTCTAGCACAGATACGCAGTATTTT.